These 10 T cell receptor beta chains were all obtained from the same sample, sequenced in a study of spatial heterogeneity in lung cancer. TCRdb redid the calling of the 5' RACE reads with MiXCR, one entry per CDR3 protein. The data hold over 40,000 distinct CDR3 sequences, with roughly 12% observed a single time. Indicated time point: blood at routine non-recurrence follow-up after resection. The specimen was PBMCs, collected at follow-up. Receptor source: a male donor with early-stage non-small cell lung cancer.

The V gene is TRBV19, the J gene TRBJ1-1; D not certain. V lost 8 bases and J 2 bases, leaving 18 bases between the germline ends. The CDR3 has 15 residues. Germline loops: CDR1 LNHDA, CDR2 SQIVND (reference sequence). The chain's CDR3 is CASLRRPWGNTEAFF. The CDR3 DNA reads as TGTGCCAGTTTGCGGAGACCCTGGGGAAACACTGAAGCTTTCTTT.

The CDR3 reads CASSFTKETQYF. As DNA, the CDR3 is TGTGCCAGCAGCTTTACAAAAGAGACCCAGTACTTC. V gene TRBV7-2 combines with J gene TRBJ2-5; no clear D gene. Germline CDR1 SGHTA, CDR2 FQGNSA. V was pared by 3 bases and J by 3 bases, with 5 bases between. The CDR3 length is 12 residues.

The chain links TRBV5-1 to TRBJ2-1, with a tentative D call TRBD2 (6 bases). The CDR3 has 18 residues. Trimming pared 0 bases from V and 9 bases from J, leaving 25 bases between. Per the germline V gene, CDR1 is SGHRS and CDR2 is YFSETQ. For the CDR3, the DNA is TGCGCCAGCAGCTTGGAGGACTACCTTATCTACCCTAGGGGTGAGCAGTTCTTC. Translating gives CASSLEDYLIYPRGEQFF.

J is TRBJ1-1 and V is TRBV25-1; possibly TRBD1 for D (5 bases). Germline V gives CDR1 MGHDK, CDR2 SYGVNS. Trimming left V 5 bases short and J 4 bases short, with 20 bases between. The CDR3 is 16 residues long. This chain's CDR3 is CASSPQGGAGGTEAFF. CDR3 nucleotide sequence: TGTGCCAGCAGTCCTCAGGGTGGCGCCGGTGGCACTGAAGCTTTCTTT.

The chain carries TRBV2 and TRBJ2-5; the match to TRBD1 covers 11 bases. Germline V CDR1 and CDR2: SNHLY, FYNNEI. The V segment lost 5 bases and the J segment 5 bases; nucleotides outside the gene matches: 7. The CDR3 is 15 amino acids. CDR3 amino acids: CASSRGQGAVETQYF. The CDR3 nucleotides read TGTGCCAGCAGTCGAGGACAGGGGGCTGTTGAGACCCAGTACTTC.

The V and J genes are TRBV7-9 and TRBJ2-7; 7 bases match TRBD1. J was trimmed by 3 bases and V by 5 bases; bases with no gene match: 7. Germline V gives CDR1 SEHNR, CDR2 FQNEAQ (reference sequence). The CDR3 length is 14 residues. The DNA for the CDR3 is TGTGCCAGCAGCACCCGGACAGGTTTCTACGAGCAGTACTTC. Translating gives CASSTRTGFYEQYF.

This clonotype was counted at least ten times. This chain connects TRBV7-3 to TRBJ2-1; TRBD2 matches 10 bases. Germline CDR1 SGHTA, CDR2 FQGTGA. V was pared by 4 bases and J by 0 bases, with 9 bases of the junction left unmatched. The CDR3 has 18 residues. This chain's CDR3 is CASSSRGRTSGSYNEQFF. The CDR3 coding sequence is TGTGCCAGCAGCTCCCGAGGGAGGACTAGCGGCTCCTACAATGAGCAGTTCTTC.

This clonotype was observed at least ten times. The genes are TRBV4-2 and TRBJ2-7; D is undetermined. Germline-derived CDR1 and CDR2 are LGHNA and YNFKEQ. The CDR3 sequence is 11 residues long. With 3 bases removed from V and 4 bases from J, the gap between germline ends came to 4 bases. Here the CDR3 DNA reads TGTGCCAGCAGCCATGAATACGAGCAGTACTTC. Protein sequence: CASSHEYEQYF.

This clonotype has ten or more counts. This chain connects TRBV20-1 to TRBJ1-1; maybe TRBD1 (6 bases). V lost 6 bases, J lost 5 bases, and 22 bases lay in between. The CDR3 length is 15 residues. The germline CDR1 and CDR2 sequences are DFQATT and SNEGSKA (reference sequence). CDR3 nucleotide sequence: TGCAGTGCCGAAGCAGAGGGCCAGGGGAGGACTGAAGCTTTCTTT. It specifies CSAEAEGQGRTEAFF.

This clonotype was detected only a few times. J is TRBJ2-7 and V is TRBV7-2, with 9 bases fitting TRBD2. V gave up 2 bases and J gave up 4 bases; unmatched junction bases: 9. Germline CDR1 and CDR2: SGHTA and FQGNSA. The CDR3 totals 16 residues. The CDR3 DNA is TGTGCCAGCAGCTTATCATTTAGCGGGAGCAGGTACGAGCAGTACTTC. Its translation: CASSLSFSGSRYEQYF.